A selection of T cell receptor beta chains follows, all from one sample in a study of cytomegalovirus exposure and HLA in healthy donors. Using immunoSEQ multiplex PCR, the repertoire was profiled, and TCRdb retains in-frame clones only, with some absent. The sample contains about 140,000 clones, roughly three quarters of which appear only once. Sequenced material: PBMCs. These receptors were taken from a woman between 25 and 40 years old in good health and CMV-seronegative. The CDR3 runs from the conserved cysteine through the conserved F or W. Each record gives: J gene, D gene, V gene, clone size, CDR3 DNA, CDR3 protein. The D gene is left open where the match is weak. Size values are once, few and many counts, or a class for expanded clones, and some rows have none.

TRBJ2-5,TRBD2,TRBV4-1,-,TGCGCCAGCAGCCAAGTCCTAGCGGGGGGAGAGACCCAGTACTTC,CASSQVLAGGETQYF
TRBJ1-2,-,TRBV6-6,-,TGTGCCAGCAGTTACTCCAGGGAAGGCTACACCTTC,CASSYSREGYTF
TRBJ1-2,TRBD1,TRBV6-1,once,TGTGCCAGCACCGGGACAGGGGGAGACTATGGCTACACCTTC,CASTGTGGDYGYTF
TRBJ1-5,-,TRBV5-8,-,TGTGCCAGCACCATTTGGGGGGGCTCAGGTCAGCCCCAGCATTTT,CASTIWGGSGQPQHF
TRBJ2-1,TRBD2,TRBV5-1,-,TGCGCCAGCAGCTTGGACCTAGCGGGAGCTGGGTACAATGAGCAGTTCTTC,CASSLDLAGAGYNEQFF
TRBJ2-3,-,TRBV5-1,few,TGCGCCAGCAGCTCCCCGGGGGGCGGGGATACGCAGTATTTT,CASSSPGGGDTQYF
TRBJ2-5,-,TRBV6-1,few,TGTGCCAGCAGTTATAAGGCTAGCTCAGGGACCCAGTACTTC,CASSYKASSGTQYF
TRBJ1-2,-,TRBV12-1,-,TGTGCCAGCAGCATAGAACGAGTCGGTTATGGCTACACCTTC,CASSIERVGYGYTF
TRBJ1-2,-,TRBV6-9,once,TGTGCCAGCAGTTTCCCCCCCAACGTAGCTAATGGCTACACCTTC,CASSFPPNVANGYTF
TRBJ1-5,-,TRBV28,-,TGTGCCAGCAGTTTGGGTAACTCGTGGGCTTATAGCAATCAGCCCCAGCATTTT,CASSLGNSWAYSNQPQHF
TRBJ1-3,-,TRBV7-6,-,TGTGCCAGCAGCCGGGGGTGGGGCACGTCTGGAAACACCATATATTTT,CASSRGWGTSGNTIYF
TRBJ2-2,-,TRBV4-1,few,TGCGCCAGCAGCCCCCCCGTTGGGCACACCGGGGAGCTGTTTTTT,CASSPPVGHTGELFF
TRBJ2-1,TRBD2,TRBV27,-,TGTGCCAGCAGTTCTTACGAGGGACTAGCGGAATACAATGAGCAGTTCTTC,CASSSYEGLAEYNEQFF
TRBJ2-5,TRBD2,TRBV5-1,-,TGCGCCAGCAGCACCTACGGACTAGCGGGGGGCCGGGAGACCCAGTACTTC,CASSTYGLAGGRETQYF
TRBJ2-2,-,TRBV4-2,-,TGTGCCAGCAGCCAAGGGGAGGTCTCCTTGGAGCTGTTTTTT,CASSQGEVSLELFF
TRBJ2-1,-,TRBV28,-,TGTGCCAGCAGTTCCCCCACAGGGAGCTCCTACAATGAGCAGTTCTTC,CASSSPTGSSYNEQFF
TRBJ2-7,TRBD2,TRBV28,-,TGTGCCAGCAGTCCCCCGGGGGAGGGTTTGCAGTACTTC,CASSPPGEGLQYF
TRBJ2-2,-,TRBV7-3,-,TGTGCCAGCAGCCCCACTAGTTCGGGCACCGGGGAGCTGTTTTTT,CASSPTSSGTGELFF
TRBJ2-7,TRBD2,TRBV4-1,-,TGCGCCAGCAGCCAAGGGACTAGCGGGAGGGACGAGCAGTACTTC,CASSQGTSGRDEQYF
TRBJ1-4,TRBD1,TRBV6-6,-,TGTGCCAGCAGCCGACAGGGTCCTAATGAAAAACTGTTTTTT,CASSRQGPNEKLFF
TRBJ2-5,TRBD2,TRBV28,few,TGTGCCAGCAGTTCACCCGGGACTAGCGGATTCCAAGAGACCCAGTACTTC,CASSSPGTSGFQETQYF
TRBJ2-3,TRBD1,TRBV7-9,-,TGTGCCAGCAGCTTAGGGTTAACAGGGGACGGAGCAACAGATACGCAGTATTTT,CASSLGLTGDGATDTQYF
TRBJ2-6,-,TRBV20-1,few,TGCAGTGCTAGACTTTACAACGTCCTGACTTTC,CSARLYNVLTF
TRBJ1-4,TRBD1,TRBV2,few,TGTGCCAGCAGTGGGGACAGTCACGAAAAACTGTTTTTT,CASSGDSHEKLFF
TRBJ2-3,-,TRBV1,few,TGCACCAGGGGACTAGCGGGAATGCCATTCACAGATACGCAGTATTTT,CTRGLAGMPFTDTQYF
TRBJ2-3,-,TRBV19,-,TGTGCCAGTTCCTGGACTTCTTTCGCAGATACGCAGTATTTT,CASSWTSFADTQYF
TRBJ1-6,TRBD1,TRBV9,-,TGTGCCAGCAGCGTAGGGGGGACAGGGGATTCACCCCTCCACTTT,CASSVGGTGDSPLHF
TRBJ1-6,TRBD1,TRBV6-5,-,TGTGCCAGCAGTTACTCCGGGACAGGGGAGTATTCACCCCTCCACTTT,CASSYSGTGEYSPLHF
TRBJ2-5,-,TRBV5-6,-,TGTGCCAGCAGCTTGGTAGGGGCACTCGAGACCCAGTACTTC,CASSLVGALETQYF
TRBJ2-3,-,TRBV7-3,-,TGTGCCAGCAGTGATAGCCCAGATACGCAGTATTTT,CASSDSPDTQYF
TRBJ2-7,TRBD2,TRBV5-1,-,TGCGCCAGCAGCTTGGCTAGCGGGAACGGGGAGCAGTACTTC,CASSLASGNGEQYF
TRBJ1-6,-,TRBV19,-,TGTGCCAGTAGCACCTCCCAGGGCGATTCCTATAATTCACCCCTCCACTTT,CASSTSQGDSYNSPLHF
TRBJ2-7,-,TRBV6-1,-,TGTGCCAGCGGTCCAGGATTCTACGAGCAGTACTTC,CASGPGFYEQYF
TRBJ2-2,-,TRBV11-2,-,TGTGCCAGCAGTCAAGAAGTCCGGGCGAACACCGGGGAGCTGTTTTTT,CASSQEVRANTGELFF
TRBJ2-5,TRBD2,TRBV4-1,-,TGCGCCAGCAGCCAACCGAGGGGGTGGAATGCGGGGGGGGAGACCCAGTACTTC,CASSQPRGWNAGGETQYF
TRBJ2-2,TRBD2,TRBV5-3,-,TGTGCCAGAAGCTTGGGGAGGGCTGACGGGAGGGAGGCCGGGGAGCTGTTTTTT,CARSLGRADGREAGELFF
TRBJ2-5,-,TRBV6-5,-,TGTGCCAGCAGTTACCGGGGGCCCGCCGCGGGGGAGCAGTACTTC,CASSYRGPAAGEQYF
TRBJ1-1,-,TRBV6-5,few,TGTGCCAGCAGTTATGACGGAGAGGAAACTGAAGCTTTCTTT,CASSYDGEETEAFF
TRBJ1-2,-,TRBV6-1,-,TGTGCCAGCAGTGACGGGAATTATGGCTACACCTTC,CASSDGNYGYTF
TRBJ2-1,-,TRBV28,-,TGTGCCAGCAGTTTAGCTAGCGCCCCCTCCTACAATGAGCAGTTCTTC,CASSLASAPSYNEQFF
TRBJ1-5,-,TRBV2,-,TGTGCCAGCAGTGCGAACCCAGCGAATCACCAGCCCCAGCATTTT,CASSANPANHQPQHF
TRBJ2-5,TRBD1,TRBV5-1,-,TGCGCCAGCAGCTCGACAGGGGGCGGGGAGACCCAGTACTTC,CASSSTGGGETQYF
TRBJ2-5,TRBD2,TRBV11-2,-,TGTGCCAGCAGCTTGACTAGCGGGGGGTGGGAGACCCAGTACTTC,CASSLTSGGWETQYF
TRBJ1-2,-,TRBV6-6,-,TGTGCCAGCAGTTACTCCACAGGGAACTATGGCTACACCTTC,CASSYSTGNYGYTF
TRBJ2-2,TRBD2,TRBV13,once,TGTGCCAGCAGCTTACGTGGGACTAGCGGAGTAACCGGGGAGCTGTTTTTT,CASSLRGTSGVTGELFF
TRBJ2-7,TRBD2,TRBV18,-,TGTGCCAGCTCACCACTAGCGGGAAATCACGAGCAGTACTTC,CASSPLAGNHEQYF
TRBJ1-5,-,TRBV6-1,few,TGTGCCAGCAGTCGACAGTTGACCCAGCCCCAGCATTTT,CASSRQLTQPQHF
TRBJ2-3,TRBD2,TRBV7-3,-,TGTGCCAGCAGCTTAGTCGGGGGGACCACAGATACGCAGTATTTT,CASSLVGGTTDTQYF
TRBJ1-1,-,TRBV5-1,few,TGCGCCAGCAGCTTAGAACCGGGGGGCGACACTGAAGCTTTCTTT,CASSLEPGGDTEAFF